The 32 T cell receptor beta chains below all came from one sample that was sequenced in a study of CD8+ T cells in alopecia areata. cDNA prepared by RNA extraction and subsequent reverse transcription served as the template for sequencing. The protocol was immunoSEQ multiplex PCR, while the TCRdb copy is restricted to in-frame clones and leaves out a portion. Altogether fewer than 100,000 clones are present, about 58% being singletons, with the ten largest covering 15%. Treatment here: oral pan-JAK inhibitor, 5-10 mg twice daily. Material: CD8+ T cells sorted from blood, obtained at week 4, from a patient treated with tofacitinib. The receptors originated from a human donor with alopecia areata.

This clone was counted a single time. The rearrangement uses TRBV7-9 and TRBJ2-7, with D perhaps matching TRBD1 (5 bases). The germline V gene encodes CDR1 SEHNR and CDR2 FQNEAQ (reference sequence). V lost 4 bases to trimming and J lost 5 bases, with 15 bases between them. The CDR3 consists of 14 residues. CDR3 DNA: TGTGCCAGCAGCTCGGCAGGGTGGAGTAACGAGCAGTACTTC. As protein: CASSSAGWSNEQYF.

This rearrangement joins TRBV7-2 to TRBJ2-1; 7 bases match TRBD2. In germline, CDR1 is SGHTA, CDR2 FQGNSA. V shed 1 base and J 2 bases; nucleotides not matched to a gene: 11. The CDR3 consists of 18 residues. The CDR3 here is CASSLEPEGAGTYNEQFF. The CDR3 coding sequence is TGTGCCAGCAGCTTAGAACCAGAGGGAGCGGGAACCTACAATGAGCAGTTCTTC. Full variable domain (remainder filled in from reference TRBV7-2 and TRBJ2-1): GAGVSQSPSNKVTEKGKDVELRCDPISGHTALYWYRQSLGQGLEFLIYFQGNSAPDKSGLPSDRFSAERTGGSVSTLTIQRTQQEDSAVYLCASSLEPEGAGTYNEQFFGPGTRLTVL.

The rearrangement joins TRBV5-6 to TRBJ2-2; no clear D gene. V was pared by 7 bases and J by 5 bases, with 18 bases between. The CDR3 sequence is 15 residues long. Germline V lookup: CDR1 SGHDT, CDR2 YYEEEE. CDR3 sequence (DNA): TGTGCCAGCCGCCACTTGGAGTTGGGAACCGGGGAGCTGTTTTTT. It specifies CASRHLELGTGELFF. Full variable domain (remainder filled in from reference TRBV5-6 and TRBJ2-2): DAGVTQSPTHLIKTRGQQVTLRCSPKSGHDTVSWYQQALGQGPQFIFQYYEEEERQRGNFPDRFSGHQFPNYSSELNVNALLLGDSALYLCASRHLELGTGELFFGEGSRLTVL.

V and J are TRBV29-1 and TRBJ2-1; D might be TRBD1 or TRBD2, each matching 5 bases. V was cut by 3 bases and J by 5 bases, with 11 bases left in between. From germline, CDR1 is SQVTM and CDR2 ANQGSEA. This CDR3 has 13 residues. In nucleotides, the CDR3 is TGCAGCGTTGAGAGGGGAAGGGACAATGAGCAGTTCTTC. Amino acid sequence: CSVERGRDNEQFF.

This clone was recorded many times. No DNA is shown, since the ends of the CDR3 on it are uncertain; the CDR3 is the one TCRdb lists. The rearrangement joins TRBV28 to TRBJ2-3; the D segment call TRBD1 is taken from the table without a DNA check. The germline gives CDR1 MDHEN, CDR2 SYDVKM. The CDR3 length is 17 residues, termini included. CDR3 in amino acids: CASSFRARGRSTDTQYF.

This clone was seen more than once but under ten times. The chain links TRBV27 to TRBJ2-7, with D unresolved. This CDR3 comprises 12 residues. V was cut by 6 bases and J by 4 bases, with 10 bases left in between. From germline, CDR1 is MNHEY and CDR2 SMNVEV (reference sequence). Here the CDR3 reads CASRTEPYEQYF. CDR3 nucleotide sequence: TGTGCCAGCAGGACGGAACCTTACGAGCAGTACTTC.

The chain's CDR3 is CASSQATGGRYEQYF. In DNA, the CDR3 is TGCGCCAGCAGCCAAGCAACCGGGGGCCGCTACGAGCAGTACTTC. V is TRBV4-1 and J is TRBJ2-7; either TRBD1 or TRBD2 may supply D (6 bases each). The V gene lost 1 base and the J gene lost 3 bases, with 13 bases spanning the gap. Germline V lookup: CDR1 MGHRA, CDR2 YSYEKL. This CDR3 spans 15 amino acids.

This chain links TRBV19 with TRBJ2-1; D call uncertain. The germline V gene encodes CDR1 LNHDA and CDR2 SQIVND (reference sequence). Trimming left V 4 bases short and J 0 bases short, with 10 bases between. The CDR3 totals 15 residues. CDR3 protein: CASSNKGSSYNEQFF. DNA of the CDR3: TGTGCCAGTAGTAATAAGGGCAGCTCCTACAATGAGCAGTTCTTC.

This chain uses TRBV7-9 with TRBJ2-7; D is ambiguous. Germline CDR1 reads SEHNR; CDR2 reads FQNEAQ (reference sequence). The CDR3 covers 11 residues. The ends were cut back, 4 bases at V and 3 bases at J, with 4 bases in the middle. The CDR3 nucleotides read TGTGCCAGCAGCTCCAACTACGAGCAGTACTTC. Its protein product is CASSSNYEQYF.

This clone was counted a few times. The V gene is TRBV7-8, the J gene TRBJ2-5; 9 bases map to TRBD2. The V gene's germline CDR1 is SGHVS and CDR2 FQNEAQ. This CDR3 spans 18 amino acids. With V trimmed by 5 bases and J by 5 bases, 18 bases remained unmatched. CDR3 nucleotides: TGTGCCAGCAGCCCCCAAAGACGACTTGCGGGGGGGCGGGAGACCCAGTACTTC. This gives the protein CASSPQRRLAGGRETQYF.

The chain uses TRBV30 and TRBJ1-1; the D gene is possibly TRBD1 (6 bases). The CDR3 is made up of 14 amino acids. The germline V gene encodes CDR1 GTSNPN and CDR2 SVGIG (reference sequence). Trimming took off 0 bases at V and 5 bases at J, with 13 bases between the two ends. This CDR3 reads CAWSVEGGLTEAFF. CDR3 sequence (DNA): TGTGCCTGGAGTGTAGAGGGGGGTTTGACTGAAGCTTTCTTT.

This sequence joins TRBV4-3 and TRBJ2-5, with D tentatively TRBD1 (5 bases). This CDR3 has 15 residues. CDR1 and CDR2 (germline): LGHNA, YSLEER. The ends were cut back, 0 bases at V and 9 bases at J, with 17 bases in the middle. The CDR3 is CASSQDRDPQGPQYF. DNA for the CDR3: TGCGCCAGCAGCCAAGATAGGGATCCCCAGGGTCCCCAGTACTTC.

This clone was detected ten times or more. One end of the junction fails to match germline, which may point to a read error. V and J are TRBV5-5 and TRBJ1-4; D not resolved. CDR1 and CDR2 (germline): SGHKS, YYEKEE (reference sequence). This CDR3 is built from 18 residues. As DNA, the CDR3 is TGCGCCAGCAGCCAAGAAACACTAGACGCTAGAATTAATGAAAAACTGTTTTTT. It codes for CASSQETLDARINEKLFF.

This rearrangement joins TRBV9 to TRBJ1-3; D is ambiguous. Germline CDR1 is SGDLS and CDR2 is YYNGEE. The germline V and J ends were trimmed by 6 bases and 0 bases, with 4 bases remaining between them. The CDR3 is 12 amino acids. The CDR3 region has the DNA TGTGCCAGCACCGACTCTGGAAACACCATATATTTT. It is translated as CASTDSGNTIYF.

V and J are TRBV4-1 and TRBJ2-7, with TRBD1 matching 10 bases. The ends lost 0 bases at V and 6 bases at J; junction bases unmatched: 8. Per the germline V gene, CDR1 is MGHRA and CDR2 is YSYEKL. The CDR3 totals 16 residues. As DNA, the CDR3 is TGCGCCAGCAGCCAAGATCGGGAGACAGGGGGCGGCGAGCAGTACTTC. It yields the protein CASSQDRETGGGEQYF.

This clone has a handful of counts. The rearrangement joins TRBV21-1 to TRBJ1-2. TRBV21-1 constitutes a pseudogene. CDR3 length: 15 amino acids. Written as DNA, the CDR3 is TGTGCCAGCAGGGAGGAGGGAGCTACTAACTATGGCTACACCTTC. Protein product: CASREEGATNYGYTF.

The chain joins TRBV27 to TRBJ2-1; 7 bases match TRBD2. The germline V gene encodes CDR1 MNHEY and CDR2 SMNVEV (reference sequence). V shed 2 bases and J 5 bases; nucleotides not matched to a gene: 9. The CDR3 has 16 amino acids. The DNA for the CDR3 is TGTGCCAGCAGTTTAAGGTCGGCTAGCGGACACAATGAGCAGTTCTTC. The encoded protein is CASSLRSASGHNEQFF.

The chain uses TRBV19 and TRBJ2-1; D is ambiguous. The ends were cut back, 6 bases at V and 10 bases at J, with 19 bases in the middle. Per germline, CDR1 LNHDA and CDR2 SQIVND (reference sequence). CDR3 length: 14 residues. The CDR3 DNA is TGTGCCAGTAGCCTATCCCCCGGGTCCCAGGAGCAGTTCTTC. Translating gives CASSLSPGSQEQFF.

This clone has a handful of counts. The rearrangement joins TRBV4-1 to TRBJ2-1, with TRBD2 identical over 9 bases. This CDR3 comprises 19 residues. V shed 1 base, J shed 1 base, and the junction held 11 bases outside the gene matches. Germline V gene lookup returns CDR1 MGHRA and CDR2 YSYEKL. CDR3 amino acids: CASSQAAGRGGHSYNEQFF. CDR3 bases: TGCGCCAGCAGCCAAGCCGCGGGGCGGGGGGGCCATTCCTACAATGAGCAGTTCTTC.

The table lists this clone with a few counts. The CDR3 loop reads CASNTGFGEAFF. The CDR3 DNA reads TGTGCCAGCAACACAGGGTTCGGTGAAGCTTTCTTT. The genes are TRBV9 and TRBJ1-1, with D possibly being TRBD1 (6 bases). CDR1 SGDLS and CDR2 YYNGEE come from the germline V gene. V was clipped by 6 bases and J by 7 bases, with 13 bases between them. The CDR3 has 12 residues.

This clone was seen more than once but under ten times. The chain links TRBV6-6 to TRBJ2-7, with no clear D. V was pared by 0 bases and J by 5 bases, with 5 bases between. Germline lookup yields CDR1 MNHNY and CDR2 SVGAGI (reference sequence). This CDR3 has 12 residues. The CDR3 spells CASSYSRDEQYF. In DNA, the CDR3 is TGTGCCAGCAGTTACTCTCGGGACGAGCAGTACTTC.

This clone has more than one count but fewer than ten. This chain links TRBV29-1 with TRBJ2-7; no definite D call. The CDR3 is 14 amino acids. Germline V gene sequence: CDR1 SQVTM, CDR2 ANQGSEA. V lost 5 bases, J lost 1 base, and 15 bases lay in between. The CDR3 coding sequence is TGCAGCGTTCTTAGCCGGACGGGTTCCTACGAGCAGTACTTC. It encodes CSVLSRTGSYEQYF.

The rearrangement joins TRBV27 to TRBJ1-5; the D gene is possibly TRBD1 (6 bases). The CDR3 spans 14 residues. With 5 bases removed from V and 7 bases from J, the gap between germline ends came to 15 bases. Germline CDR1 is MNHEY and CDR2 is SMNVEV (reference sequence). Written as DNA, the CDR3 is TGTGCCAGCAGTCCTGGACAGCAAGGGCAGCCCCAGCATTTT. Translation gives CASSPGQQGQPQHF.

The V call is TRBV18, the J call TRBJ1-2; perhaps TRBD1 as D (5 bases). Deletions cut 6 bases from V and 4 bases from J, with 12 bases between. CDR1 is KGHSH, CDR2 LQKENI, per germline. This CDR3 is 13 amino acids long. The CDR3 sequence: CASSTPGLYGYTF. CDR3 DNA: TGTGCCAGCTCTACCCCGGGGCTCTATGGCTACACCTTC.

As DNA, the CDR3 is TGTGCCATCAGTGAACTCAGGAGTGAAGAAGCTTTCTTT. It translates to CAISELRSEEAFF. The chain combines TRBV10-3 with TRBJ1-1; no clear D. Trimming took 3 bases from V and 8 from J, leaving 13 bases between them. CDR3 length: 13 amino acids. Germline assignment: CDR1 ENHRY and CDR2 SYGVKD.

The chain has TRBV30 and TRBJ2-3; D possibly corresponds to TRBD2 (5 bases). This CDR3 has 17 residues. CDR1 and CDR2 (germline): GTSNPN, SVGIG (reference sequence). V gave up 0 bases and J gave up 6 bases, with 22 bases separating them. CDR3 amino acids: CAWSVGFLEDGVDTQYF. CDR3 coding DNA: TGTGCCTGGAGTGTAGGGTTTCTCGAGGACGGGGTCGATACGCAGTATTTT.

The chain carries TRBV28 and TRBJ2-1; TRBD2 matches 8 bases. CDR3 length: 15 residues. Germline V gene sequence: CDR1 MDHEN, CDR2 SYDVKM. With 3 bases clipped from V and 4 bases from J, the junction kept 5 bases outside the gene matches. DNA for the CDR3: TGTGCCAGCAGTTTCGGGCTAGCGGGTTACAATGAGCAGTTCTTC. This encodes CASSFGLAGYNEQFF. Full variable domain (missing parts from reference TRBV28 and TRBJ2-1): DVKVTQSSRYLVKRTGEKVFLECVQDMDHENMFWYRQDPGLGLRLIYFSYDVKMKEKGDIPEGYSVSREKKERFSLILESASTNQTSMYLCASSFGLAGYNEQFFGPGTRLTVL.

The CDR3 DNA reads TGCGCCAGCAGCCAAGTTCAGGGGCGCGGCAATCAGCCCCAGCATTTT. This encodes CASSQVQGRGNQPQHF. This chain connects TRBV4-1 to TRBJ1-5; D may be TRBD1 (6 bases). The CDR3 has 16 residues. The V gene's germline CDR1 is MGHRA and CDR2 YSYEKL. Trimming shortened V by 1 base and J by 2 bases, and 12 bases separated the two germline ends.

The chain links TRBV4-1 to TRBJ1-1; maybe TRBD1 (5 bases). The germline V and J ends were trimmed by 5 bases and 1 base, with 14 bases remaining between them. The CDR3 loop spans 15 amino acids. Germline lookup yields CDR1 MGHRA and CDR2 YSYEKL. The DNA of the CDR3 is TGCGCCAGCAGCTTCCAACCGGGACGGAACACTGAAGCTTTCTTT. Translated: CASSFQPGRNTEAFF.

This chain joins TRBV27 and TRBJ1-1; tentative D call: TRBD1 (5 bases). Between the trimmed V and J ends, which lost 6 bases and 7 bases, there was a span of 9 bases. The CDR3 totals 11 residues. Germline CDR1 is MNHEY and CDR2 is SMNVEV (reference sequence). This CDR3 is CASRRGVEAFF. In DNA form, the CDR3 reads TGTGCCAGCAGGCGGGGCGTTGAAGCTTTCTTT.

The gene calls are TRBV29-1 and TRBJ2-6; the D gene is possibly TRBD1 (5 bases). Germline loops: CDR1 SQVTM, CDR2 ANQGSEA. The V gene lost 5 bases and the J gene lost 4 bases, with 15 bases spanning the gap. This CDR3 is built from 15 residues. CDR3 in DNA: TGCAGCGTTATCCAGGGCTTGATGGGGGCCAACGTCCTGACTTTC. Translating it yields CSVIQGLMGANVLTF. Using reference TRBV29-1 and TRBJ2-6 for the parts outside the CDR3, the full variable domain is SAVISQKPSRDICQRGTSLTIQCQVDSQVTMMFWYRQQPGQSLTLIATANQGSEATYESGFVIDKFPISRPNLTFSTLTVSNMSPEDSSIYLCSVIQGLMGANVLTFGAGSRLTVL.

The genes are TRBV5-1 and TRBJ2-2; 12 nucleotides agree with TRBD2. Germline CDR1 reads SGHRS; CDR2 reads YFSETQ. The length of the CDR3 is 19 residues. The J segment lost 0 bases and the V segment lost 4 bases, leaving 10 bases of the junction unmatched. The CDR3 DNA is TGCGCCAGCAGCCTGCGCTGGACTAGCGGGATATCGAACACCGGGGAGCTGTTTTTT. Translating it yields CASSLRWTSGISNTGELFF.